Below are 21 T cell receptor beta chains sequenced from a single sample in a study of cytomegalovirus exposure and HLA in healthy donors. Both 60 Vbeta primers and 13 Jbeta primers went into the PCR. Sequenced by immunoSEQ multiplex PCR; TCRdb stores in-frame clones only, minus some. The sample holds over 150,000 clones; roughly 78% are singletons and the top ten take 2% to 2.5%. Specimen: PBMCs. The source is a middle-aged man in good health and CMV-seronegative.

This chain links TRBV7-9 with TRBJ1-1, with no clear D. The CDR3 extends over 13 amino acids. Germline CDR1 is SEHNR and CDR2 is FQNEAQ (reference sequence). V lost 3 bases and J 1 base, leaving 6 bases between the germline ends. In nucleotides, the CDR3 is TGTGCCAGCAGCTTCTTCAGGAACACTGAAGCTTTCTTT. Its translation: CASSFFRNTEAFF.

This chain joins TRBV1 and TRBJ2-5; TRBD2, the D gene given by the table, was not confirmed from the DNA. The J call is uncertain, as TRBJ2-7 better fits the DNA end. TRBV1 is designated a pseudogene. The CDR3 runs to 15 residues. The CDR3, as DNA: TGCACCAGCAGCCCGGGACTAGCGGAATCCTACGAGCAGTACTTC. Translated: CTSSPGLAESYEQYF.

The CDR3 loop is CASRDRLNLNQPQHF. The CDR3 coding sequence is TGTGCCAGCCGGGACAGGCTAAATCTTAATCAGCCCCAGCATTTT. The V and J genes are TRBV28 and TRBJ1-5; 8 positions match TRBD1. The CDR3 spans 15 residues. CDR1 is MDHEN, CDR2 SYDVKM, per germline. V shed 8 bases, J shed 4 bases, and the junction held 10 bases outside the gene matches.

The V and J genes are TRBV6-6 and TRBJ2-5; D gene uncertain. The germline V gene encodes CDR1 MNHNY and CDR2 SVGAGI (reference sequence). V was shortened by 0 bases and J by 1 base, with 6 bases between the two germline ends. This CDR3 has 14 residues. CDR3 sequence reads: CASSYSSIQETQYF. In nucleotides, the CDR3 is TGTGCCAGCAGTTACTCGAGCATCCAAGAGACCCAGTACTTC.

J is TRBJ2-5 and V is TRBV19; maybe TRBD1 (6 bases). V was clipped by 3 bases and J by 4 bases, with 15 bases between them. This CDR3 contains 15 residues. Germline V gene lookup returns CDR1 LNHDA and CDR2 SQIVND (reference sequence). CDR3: CASSMGTKAVETQYF. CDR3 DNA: TGTGCCAGTAGTATGGGGACAAAGGCAGTAGAGACCCAGTACTTC.

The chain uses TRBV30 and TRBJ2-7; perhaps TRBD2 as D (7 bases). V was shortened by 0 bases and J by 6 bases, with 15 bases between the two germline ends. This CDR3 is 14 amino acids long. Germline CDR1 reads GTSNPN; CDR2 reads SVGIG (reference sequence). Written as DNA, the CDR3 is TGTGCCTGGAGTGTCGGGGGGCTTAAGGGCGAGCAGTACTTC. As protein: CAWSVGGLKGEQYF.

The CDR3 protein is CASRIANTDTQYF. The CDR3 DNA reads as TGTGCCAGCAGGATAGCGAACACAGATACGCAGTATTTT. The chain is built from TRBV6-5 and TRBJ2-3, with a possible D match to TRBD2 (5 bases). Deletions cut 6 bases from V and 2 bases from J, with 9 bases between. This CDR3 region has 13 residues. Looked up from germline, CDR1 is MNHEY and CDR2 is SVGAGI.

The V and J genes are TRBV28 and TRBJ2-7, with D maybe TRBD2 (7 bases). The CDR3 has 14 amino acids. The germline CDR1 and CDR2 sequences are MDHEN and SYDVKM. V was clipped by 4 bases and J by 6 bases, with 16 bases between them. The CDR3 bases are TGTGCCAGCAGTTACCTACGGAGGGGGGGCGAGCAGTACTTC. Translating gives CASSYLRRGGEQYF.

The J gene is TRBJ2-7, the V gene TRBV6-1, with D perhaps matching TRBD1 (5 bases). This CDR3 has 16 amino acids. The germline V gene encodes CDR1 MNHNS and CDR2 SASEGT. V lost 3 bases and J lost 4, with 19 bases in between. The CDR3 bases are TGTGCCAGCAGTGAGCAGGCGAGCACAGCAGGGTACGAGCAGTACTTC. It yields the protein CASSEQASTAGYEQYF.

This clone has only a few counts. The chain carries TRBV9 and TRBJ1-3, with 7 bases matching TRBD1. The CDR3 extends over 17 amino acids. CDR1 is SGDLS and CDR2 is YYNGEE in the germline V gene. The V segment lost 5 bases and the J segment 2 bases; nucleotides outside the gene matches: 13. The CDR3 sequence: CASSMLSTGRTGNTIYF. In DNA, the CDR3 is TGTGCCAGCAGTATGCTATCGACAGGGAGGACTGGAAACACCATATATTTT.

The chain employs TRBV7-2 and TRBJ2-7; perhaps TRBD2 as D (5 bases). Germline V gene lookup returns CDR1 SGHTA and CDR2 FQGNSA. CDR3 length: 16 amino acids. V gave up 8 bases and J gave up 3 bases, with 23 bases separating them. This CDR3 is CASSPVVGINSYEQYF. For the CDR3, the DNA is TGTGCCAGCTCGCCGGTGGTCGGGATCAACAGCTACGAGCAGTACTTC.

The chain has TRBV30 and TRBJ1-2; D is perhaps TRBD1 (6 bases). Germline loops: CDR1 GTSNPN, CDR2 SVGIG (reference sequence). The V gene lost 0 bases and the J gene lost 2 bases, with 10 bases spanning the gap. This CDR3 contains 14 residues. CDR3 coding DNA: TGTGCCTGGAGTGTACTAGGGGGAAACTATGGCTACACCTTC. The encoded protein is CAWSVLGGNYGYTF.

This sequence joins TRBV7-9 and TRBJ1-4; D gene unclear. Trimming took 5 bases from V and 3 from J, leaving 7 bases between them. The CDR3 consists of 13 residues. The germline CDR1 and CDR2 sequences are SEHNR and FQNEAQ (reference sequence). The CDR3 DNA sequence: TGTGCCAGCAGCCGACTGGCTAATGAAAAACTGTTTTTT. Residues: CASSRLANEKLFF.

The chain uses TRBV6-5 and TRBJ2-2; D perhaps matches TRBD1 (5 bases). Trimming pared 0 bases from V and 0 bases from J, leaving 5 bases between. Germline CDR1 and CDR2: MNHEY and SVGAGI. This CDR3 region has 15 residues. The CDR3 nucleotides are TGTGCCAGCAGTTACTCGACAGCGAACACCGGGGAGCTGTTTTTT. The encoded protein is CASSYSTANTGELFF.

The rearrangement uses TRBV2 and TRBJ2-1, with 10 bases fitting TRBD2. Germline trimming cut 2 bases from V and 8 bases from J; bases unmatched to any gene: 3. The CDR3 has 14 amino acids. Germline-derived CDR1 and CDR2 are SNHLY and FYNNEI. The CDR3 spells CASSELAGVDEQFF. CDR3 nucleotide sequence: TGTGCCAGCAGTGAACTAGCGGGAGTCGATGAGCAGTTCTTC.

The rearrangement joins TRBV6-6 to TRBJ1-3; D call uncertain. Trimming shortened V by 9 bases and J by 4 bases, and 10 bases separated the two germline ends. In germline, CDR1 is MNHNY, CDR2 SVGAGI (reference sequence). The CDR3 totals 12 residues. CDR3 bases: TGTGCCAGTACACTATCCGGAAACACCATATATTTT. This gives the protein CASTLSGNTIYF.

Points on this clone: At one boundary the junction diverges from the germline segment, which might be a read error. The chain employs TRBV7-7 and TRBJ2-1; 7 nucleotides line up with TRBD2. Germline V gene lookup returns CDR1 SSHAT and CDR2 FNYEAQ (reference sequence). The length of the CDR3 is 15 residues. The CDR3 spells CASSLNPSGYNEQFF. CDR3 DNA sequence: TGTGCTAGCAGCTTAAATCCTAGCGGCTACAATGAGCAGTTCTTC.

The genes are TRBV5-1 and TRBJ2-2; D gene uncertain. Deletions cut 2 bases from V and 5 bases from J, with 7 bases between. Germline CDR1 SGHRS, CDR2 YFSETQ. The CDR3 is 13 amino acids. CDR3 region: CASSLPGTGELFF. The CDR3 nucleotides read TGCGCCAGCAGCTTACCCGGGACCGGGGAGCTGTTTTTT.

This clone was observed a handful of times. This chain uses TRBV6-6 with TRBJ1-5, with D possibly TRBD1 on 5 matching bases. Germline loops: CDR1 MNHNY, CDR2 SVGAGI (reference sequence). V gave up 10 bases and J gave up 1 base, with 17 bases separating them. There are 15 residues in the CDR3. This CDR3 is CATTLGGRSNQPQHF. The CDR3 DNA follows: TGTGCCACCACTTTGGGGGGTAGGAGCAATCAGCCCCAGCATTTT.

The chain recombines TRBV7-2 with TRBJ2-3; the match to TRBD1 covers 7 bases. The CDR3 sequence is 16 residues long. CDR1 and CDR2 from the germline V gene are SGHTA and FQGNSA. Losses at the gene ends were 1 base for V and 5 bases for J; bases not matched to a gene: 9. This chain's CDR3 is CASSLGGSYRGDTQYF. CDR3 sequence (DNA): TGTGCCAGCAGCTTAGGGGGCTCTTACAGGGGAGATACGCAGTATTTT.

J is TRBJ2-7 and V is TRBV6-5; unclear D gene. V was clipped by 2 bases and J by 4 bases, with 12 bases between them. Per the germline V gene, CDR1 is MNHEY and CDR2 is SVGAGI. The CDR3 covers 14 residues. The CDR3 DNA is TGTGCCAGCAGTTACCAGAGAGGAGTATACGAGCAGTACTTC. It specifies CASSYQRGVYEQYF.